The 23 T cell receptor beta chains reported below all come from one sample, sequenced in a study of cytomegalovirus exposure and HLA in healthy donors. Measured with immunoSEQ multiplex PCR; TCRdb has only the in-frame clones, and not every one. The sample records 100,000 to 150,000 clones, 89% being singletons. Sequencing was done on a sample of PBMCs. These receptors all stem from a woman younger than 30 in good health and CMV-seronegative.

This chain connects TRBV6-5 to TRBJ2-7; TRBD2 agrees at 7 bases. V shed 5 bases and J 3 bases; nucleotides not matched to a gene: 10. Germline V gene data show CDR1 as MNHEY and CDR2 as SVGAGI. CDR3 length: 15 residues. CDR3 DNA sequence: TGTGCCAGCAGTCGTCCGGTAGCGGGCGTCTACGAGCAGTACTTC. This translates into CASSRPVAGVYEQYF.

V and J are TRBV27 and TRBJ1-1, with D tentatively TRBD1 (6 bases). Germline CDR1 is MNHEY and CDR2 is SMNVEV (reference sequence). The CDR3 loop spans 14 amino acids. V lost 8 bases and J 3 bases, leaving 16 bases between the germline ends. CDR3 protein: CASRYRVEDTEAFF. The CDR3 DNA is TGTGCCAGCCGATACAGGGTTGAAGACACTGAAGCTTTCTTT.

The V gene is TRBV4-2, the J gene TRBJ2-3; 9 nucleotides match TRBD2. V trimming: 0 bases; J trimming: 5 bases; junction bases outside the gene matches: 6. Germline loops: CDR1 LGHNA, CDR2 YNFKEQ. This CDR3 region has 16 residues. CDR3 sequence (DNA): TGTGCCAGCAGCCAAGATGAAGCTAGCGGGGTAGATACGCAGTATTTT. This sequence encodes CASSQDEASGVDTQYF.

V gene TRBV6-1 combines with J gene TRBJ2-5; 8 bases line up with TRBD1. Germline V gene sequence: CDR1 MNHNS, CDR2 SASEGT. The CDR3 sequence is 15 residues long. V dropped 8 bases and J dropped 5; count of bases not matched to a gene: 13. The CDR3 DNA reads TGTGCCAGCGCGAAGGGGGCAGGGGGCTTGGAGACCCAGTACTTC. This encodes CASAKGAGGLETQYF.

This sequence joins TRBV29-1 and TRBJ1-2, with D perhaps matching TRBD1 (6 bases). Germline CDR1 is SQVTM and CDR2 is ANQGSEA. V lost 0 bases and J lost 7, with 12 bases in between. This CDR3 region has 13 residues. This CDR3 reads CSVEETGSSGYTF. The CDR3 bases are TGCAGCGTTGAAGAGACAGGCTCTTCTGGCTACACCTTC.

This clone was counted a single time. The rearrangement joins TRBV19 to TRBJ2-7, with 8 positions matching TRBD2. Trimming cost V 2 bases and J 5 bases; bases outside gene matches: 8. Germline-derived CDR1 and CDR2 are LNHDA and SQIVND (reference sequence). The CDR3 extends over 15 amino acids. CDR3: CASSIISGRLDEQYF. The CDR3 region has the DNA TGTGCCAGTAGTATAATCAGCGGGAGACTCGACGAGCAGTACTTC.

The rearrangement joins TRBV6-1 to TRBJ1-2, with 9 bases matching TRBD1. In germline, CDR1 is MNHNS, CDR2 SASEGT. V was clipped by 7 bases and J by 7 bases; unmatched bases: 7. The CDR3 has 13 residues. The CDR3 loop is CASTLGQGFGYTF. Here the CDR3 DNA reads TGTGCCAGCACCCTGGGACAGGGCTTTGGCTACACCTTC.

The J gene is TRBJ2-7, the V gene TRBV7-9; 8 bases line up with TRBD2. The CDR3 consists of 15 residues. Germline assignment: CDR1 SEHNR and CDR2 FQNEAQ (reference sequence). V gave up 5 bases and J gave up 1 base; unmatched junction bases: 7. The CDR3 DNA is TGTGCCAGCAGCCTTAGCGGGACGATTTCCTACGAGCAGTACTTC. Translating gives CASSLSGTISYEQYF.

This chain links TRBV7-6 with TRBJ1-5; a weak D match, TRBD1 (5 bases). CDR1 is SGHVS and CDR2 is FNYEAQ in the germline V gene. The CDR3 extends over 14 amino acids. V was clipped by 5 bases and J by 7 bases, with 15 bases between them. CDR3 residues: CASSPGEGWQPQHF. CDR3 nucleotides: TGTGCCAGCAGCCCGGGAGAGGGGTGGCAGCCCCAGCATTTT.

The chain uses TRBV29-1 and TRBJ1-5; TRBD1 is a possible D gene (6 bases). V was cut by 6 bases and J by 5 bases, with 17 bases left in between. The CDR3 is 14 amino acids. CDR1 and CDR2 from the germline V gene are SQVTM and ANQGSEA. CDR3 bases: TGCAGCGTGAGTCCGGGGGGGGCCGATCAGCCCCAGCATTTT. Residues: CSVSPGGADQPQHF.

The rearrangement links TRBV4-1 to TRBJ2-3, with 7 bases matching TRBD2. The length of the CDR3 is 15 residues. Germline trimming cut 2 bases from V and 5 bases from J; bases unmatched to any gene: 7. CDR1 is MGHRA, CDR2 YSYEKL, per germline. The CDR3 is CASSQKGGGLDTQYF. The CDR3 nucleotides read TGCGCCAGCAGCCAAAAAGGCGGGGGATTAGATACGCAGTATTTT.

CDR3 residues: CASTPSRGNGYTF. Written as DNA, the CDR3 is TGTGCCAGCACCCCGAGCAGGGGGAATGGCTACACCTTC. The chain joins TRBV6-4 to TRBJ1-2; 7 nucleotides agree with TRBD1. V lost 7 bases to trimming and J lost 6 bases; unmatched junction nucleotides: 8. The length of the CDR3 is 13 residues. The germline V gene has CDR1 MRHNA and CDR2 SNTAGT.

This clone came up once. The genes are TRBV5-6 and TRBJ2-5, with D possibly matching TRBD2 (5 bases). The CDR3 covers 14 residues. In germline, CDR1 is SGHDT, CDR2 YYEEEE. Between the trimmed V and J ends, which lost 1 base and 4 bases, there was a span of 11 bases. In DNA form, the CDR3 reads TGTGCCAGCAGCTTGTACGGGGTTTCAGAGACCCAGTACTTC. Amino acids: CASSLYGVSETQYF.

The V gene is TRBV9, the J gene TRBJ1-5, with a tentative D call TRBD1 (5 bases). V was clipped by 4 bases and J by 0 bases, with 11 bases between them. In germline, CDR1 is SGDLS, CDR2 YYNGEE. The CDR3 spans 15 residues. This CDR3 reads CASSPGVNSNQPQHF. DNA for the CDR3: TGTGCCAGCAGCCCGGGGGTTAATAGCAATCAGCCCCAGCATTTT.

The V and J genes are TRBV5-1 and TRBJ2-1, with TRBD2 identical over 14 bases. Trimming at V came to 3 bases and at J to 8 bases, leaving 10 bases not matched to a gene. The CDR3 consists of 17 residues. Germline V gene lookup returns CDR1 SGHRS and CDR2 YFSETQ. This CDR3 reads CASSWRPGLAGVYEQFF. In DNA, the CDR3 is TGCGCCAGCAGCTGGAGACCGGGACTAGCGGGGGTATATGAGCAGTTCTTC.

The V call is TRBV14, the J call TRBJ2-3; 9 bases align to TRBD2. Germline CDR1 SGHDN, CDR2 FVKESK. This CDR3 spans 18 amino acids. J gave up 2 bases and V 1 base, and 10 bases lay outside the gene matches. The CDR3 here is CASSQVNLAGSLTDTQYF. As DNA, the CDR3 is TGTGCCAGCAGCCAAGTCAACCTAGCGGGGAGTCTCACAGATACGCAGTATTTT.

This chain joins TRBV6-1 and TRBJ2-7, with D perhaps TRBD1 (5 bases). The V end was cut by 2 bases, the J end by 4 bases, with 15 bases between. Germline CDR1 and CDR2: MNHNS and SASEGT. The CDR3 consists of 15 residues. CDR3 amino acids: CASSEWAGQIYEQYF. CDR3 bases: TGTGCCAGCAGTGAATGGGCAGGACAAATTTACGAGCAGTACTTC.

This chain uses TRBV6-5 with TRBJ2-7; the match to TRBD2 covers 11 bases. J gave up 3 bases and V 0 bases, and 4 bases lay outside the gene matches. This CDR3 has 16 amino acids. CDR1 and CDR2 (germline): MNHEY, SVGAGI. CDR3 nucleotides: TGTGCCAGCAGTTACTCGTTTCTAGCGGGAGGCTACGAGCAGTACTTC. This codes for CASSYSFLAGGYEQYF.

The chain uses TRBV5-1 and TRBJ1-2, with a weak D call TRBD1 (5 bases). This CDR3 has 14 residues. V lost 0 bases, J lost 4 bases, and 10 bases lay in between. Looked up from germline, CDR1 is SGHRS and CDR2 is YFSETQ. The CDR3 sequence is CASSLGQGSYGYTF. In DNA, the CDR3 is TGCGCCAGCAGCTTGGGGCAGGGATCCTATGGCTACACCTTC.

This clone was seen a single time. V usage is TRBV5-6 and J usage is TRBJ1-4, with D tentatively TRBD1 (6 bases). CDR3 length: 13 residues. The V gene's germline CDR1 is SGHDT and CDR2 YYEEEE. The V end lost 3 bases, the J end lost 6 bases, and 9 bases lay between the germline ends. CDR3 protein: CASSWGPDEKLFF. CDR3 DNA: TGTGCCAGCAGCTGGGGGCCTGATGAAAAACTGTTTTTT.

V usage is TRBV14 and J usage is TRBJ2-3, with 9 bases matching TRBD2. Germline V CDR1 and CDR2: SGHDN, FVKESK. This CDR3 is 14 amino acids long. J gave up 3 bases and V 4 bases, and 2 bases lay outside the gene matches. The CDR3 is CASSRAGGTDTQYF. Written as DNA, the CDR3 is TGTGCCAGCAGCCGCGCGGGAGGGACAGATACGCAGTATTTT.

V gene TRBV4-1 combines with J gene TRBJ2-7, with D possibly being TRBD2 (5 bases). V was cut by 0 bases and J by 7 bases, with 22 bases left in between. This CDR3 has 17 residues. Germline assignment: CDR1 MGHRA and CDR2 YSYEKL. In DNA form, the CDR3 reads TGCGCCAGCAGCCAAGACCCCCGATTCGAAGGGCCGGGGGAGCAGTACTTC. Amino acids: CASSQDPRFEGPGEQYF.

The V and J genes are TRBV19 and TRBJ1-5, with TRBD1 matching over 7 bases. V lost 7 bases to trimming and J lost 2 bases; unmatched junction nucleotides: 5. CDR1 LNHDA and CDR2 SQIVND come from the germline V gene (reference sequence). This CDR3 region has 14 residues. Here the CDR3 reads CASKTGLGNQPQHF. CDR3 bases: TGTGCCAGTAAGACAGGGTTGGGCAATCAGCCCCAGCATTTT.